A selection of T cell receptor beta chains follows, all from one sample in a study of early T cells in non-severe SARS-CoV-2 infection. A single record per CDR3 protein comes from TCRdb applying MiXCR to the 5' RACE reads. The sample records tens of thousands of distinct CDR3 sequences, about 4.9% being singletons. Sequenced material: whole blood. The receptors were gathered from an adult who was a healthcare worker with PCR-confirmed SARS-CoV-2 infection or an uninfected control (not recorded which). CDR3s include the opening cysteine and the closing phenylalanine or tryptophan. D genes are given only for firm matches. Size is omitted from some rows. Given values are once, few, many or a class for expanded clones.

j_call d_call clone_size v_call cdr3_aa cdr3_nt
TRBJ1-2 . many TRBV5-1 CASSLFRTDLGYTF TGCGCCAGCAGCTTGTTCAGGACAGACCTTGGCTACACCTTC
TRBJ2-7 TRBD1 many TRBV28 CASSLTGVNEQYF TGTGCCAGCAGTCTAACAGGGGTAAACGAGCAGTACTTC
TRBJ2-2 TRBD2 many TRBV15 CATSRDRGLAGATNTGELFF TGTGCCACCAGCAGAGATCGGGGACTAGCGGGAGCGACTAACACCGGGGAGCTGTTTTTT
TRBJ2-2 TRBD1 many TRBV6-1 CASSESGTGYTGELFF TGTGCCAGCAGTGAATCCGGGACAGGGTACACCGGGGAGCTGTTTTTT
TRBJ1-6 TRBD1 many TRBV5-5 CASSRDRGNSPLHF TGTGCCAGCAGTCGTGACAGGGGGAATTCACCCCTCCACTTT
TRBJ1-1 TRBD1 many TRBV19 CASSILGTDMNTEAFF TGTGCCAGTAGTATCCTCGGGACAGACATGAACACTGAAGCTTTCTTT
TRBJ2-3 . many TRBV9 CASSVGRPTDTQYF TGTGCCAGCAGCGTAGGCAGGCCCACAGATACGCAGTATTTT
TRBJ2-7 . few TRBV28 CASSLWGGAGEQYF TGTGCCAGCAGTTTGTGGGGGGGCGCGGGTGAGCAGTACTTC
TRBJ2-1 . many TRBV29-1 CSVVIRGSYNEQFF TGCAGCGTTGTAATCAGGGGTTCCTACAATGAGCAGTTCTTC
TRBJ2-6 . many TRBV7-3 CASSAPGANVLTF TGTGCCAGCAGCGCCCCCGGGGCCAACGTCCTGACTTTC
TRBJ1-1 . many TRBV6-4 CASKAEQNTEAFF TGTGCCAGCAAAGCGGAGCAGAACACTGAAGCTTTCTTT
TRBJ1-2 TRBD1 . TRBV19 CASSTQGQGRYGYTF TGTGCCAGTAGTACCCAGGGACAGGGCCGGTATGGCTACACCTTC
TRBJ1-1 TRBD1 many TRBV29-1 CSVDRGRAFF TGCAGCGTGGACAGGGGTCGAGCTTTCTTT
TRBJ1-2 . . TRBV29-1 CSALLGGYGYTF TGCAGCGCCCTCCTTGGCGGGTATGGCTACACCTTC
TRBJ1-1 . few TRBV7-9 CASSLAGGIGAFF TGTGCCAGCAGCTTAGCGGGAGGGATAGGAGCTTTCTTT
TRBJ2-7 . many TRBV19 CASSPDRYSYEQYF TGTGCCAGTAGCCCGGACCGATACTCCTACGAGCAGTACTTC
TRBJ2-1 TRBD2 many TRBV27 CASTSTREAPNVNEQFF TGTGCCAGCACGTCAACCCGGGAGGCCCCGAACGTCAATGAGCAGTTCTTC
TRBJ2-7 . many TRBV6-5 CASSHIPGPRGQYF TGTGCCAGCAGTCACATCCCGGGACCCCGGGGGCAGTACTTC
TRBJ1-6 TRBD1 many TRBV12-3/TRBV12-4 CASTPDRTWDSPLHF TGTGCCAGCACCCCGGACAGGACGTGGGATTCACCCCTCCACTTT
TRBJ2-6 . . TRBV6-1 CASTTGSPGANVLTF TGTGCCAGCACCACAGGGTCTCCGGGGGCCAACGTCCTGACTTTC
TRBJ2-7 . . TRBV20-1 CSARAFVGEQYF TGCAGTGCTAGGGCCTTCGTAGGCGAGCAGTACTTC
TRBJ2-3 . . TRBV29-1 CSVVHPSDTQYF TGCAGCGTCGTCCATCCCTCAGATACGCAGTATTTT
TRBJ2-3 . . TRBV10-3 CAISPGQETDTQYF TGTGCCATCAGTCCGGGACAAGAGACAGATACGCAGTATTTT
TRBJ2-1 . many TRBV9 CASSVEGRSEQFF TGTGCCAGCAGCGTAGAAGGTCGGTCCGAGCAGTTCTTC
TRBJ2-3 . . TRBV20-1 CSPKGVGDSTDTQYF TGCAGTCCTAAAGGGGTGGGGGATAGCACAGATACGCAGTATTTT